These 9 T cell receptor beta chains were sequenced from one sample in a study of technical replicates of blood from a few donors. Clones were sequenced by immunoSEQ multiplex PCR, and TCRdb holds only the in-frame ones, with some missing. There are 50,000 or so clones in the sample; about 93% occur only once, and roughly 3.9% lies in the top ten. Sample: PBMCs. Receptors were obtained from a human donor in good health. Some clones in this sample may be carry-over from other donors' samples.

The J gene is TRBJ1-1, the V gene TRBV6-6; no clear D gene. The CDR3 sequence is 14 residues long. Germline CDR1 MNHNY, CDR2 SVGAGI (reference sequence). Between the trimmed V and J ends, which lost 0 bases and 4 bases, there was a span of 9 bases. The CDR3 DNA follows: TGTGCCAGCAGTTACTCGCCGGAGTTCACTGAAGCTTTCTTT. Protein product: CASSYSPEFTEAFF.

This rearrangement joins TRBV7-9 to TRBJ2-2, with TRBD1 as a possible D gene (6 bases). The germline V and J ends were trimmed by 0 bases and 8 bases, with 7 bases remaining between them. CDR3 size: 13 residues. From germline, CDR1 is SEHNR and CDR2 FQNEAQ (reference sequence). This CDR3 reads CASSLAGQGELFF. The CDR3 DNA follows: TGTGCCAGCAGCTTAGCGGGACAAGGGGAGCTGTTTTTT.

The CDR3 loop is CASSAGSSYEQYF. CDR3 bases: TGTGCCAGCAGCGCGGGGTCCTCCTACGAGCAGTACTTC. V gene TRBV7-9 combines with J gene TRBJ2-7; a possible D gene is TRBD2 (6 bases). Germline assignment: CDR1 SEHNR and CDR2 FQNEAQ (reference sequence). The CDR3 spans 13 residues. The V end was cut by 5 bases, the J end by 0 bases, with 8 bases between.

The chain has TRBV18 and TRBJ1-5; 10 nucleotides agree with TRBD1. V shed 6 bases and J 4 bases; nucleotides not matched to a gene: 6. The CDR3 contains 15 residues. The V gene's germline CDR1 is KGHSH and CDR2 LQKENI. The CDR3 reads CASSRGTGVNQPQHF. As DNA, the CDR3 is TGTGCCAGCTCTCGCGGGACAGGGGTGAATCAGCCCCAGCATTTT.

The rearrangement uses TRBV9 and TRBJ2-5, with 9 bases lining up with TRBD2. Germline assignment: CDR1 SGDLS and CDR2 YYNGEE. Losses at the gene ends were 0 bases for V and 0 bases for J; bases not matched to a gene: 18. The length of the CDR3 is 21 residues. CDR3 nucleotides: TGTGCCAGCAGCGTAGTTTGGAAGTTGGCGGGGGGGCCGCGGTACCAAGAGACCCAGTACTTC. It translates to CASSVVWKLAGGPRYQETQYF.

The rearrangement joins TRBV5-6 to TRBJ2-1; 13 nucleotides match TRBD2. Unmatched junction bases numbered 4, after V lost 3 bases and J lost 4 bases. CDR1 is SGHDT and CDR2 is YYEEEE in the germline V gene. The length of the CDR3 is 16 residues. This CDR3 is CASSWGLAGPYNEQFF. The CDR3 coding sequence is TGTGCCAGCAGCTGGGGACTAGCGGGACCTTACAATGAGCAGTTCTTC.

The rearrangement links TRBV18 to TRBJ2-7; D gene ambiguous. CDR1 is KGHSH and CDR2 is LQKENI in the germline V gene. V lost 2 bases to trimming and J lost 6 bases, with 17 bases between them. The CDR3 length is 15 residues. For the CDR3, the DNA is TGTGCCAGCTCACCAAGTGACGACGCCTGGGCCGAGCAGTACTTC. Amino acid sequence: CASSPSDDAWAEQYF.

CDR3 residues: CASSLLASGILEQFF. The CDR3 DNA reads TGTGCCAGCAGCTTATTGGCTAGCGGGATCCTTGAGCAGTTCTTC. The rearrangement joins TRBV7-3 to TRBJ2-1; the match to TRBD2 covers 9 bases. V shed 2 bases, J shed 9 bases, and the junction held 8 bases outside the gene matches. The CDR3 consists of 15 residues. CDR1 SGHTA and CDR2 FQGTGA come from the germline V gene.

The rearrangement uses TRBV5-4 and TRBJ1-1; tentatively, D is TRBD1 (6 bases). The CDR3 covers 15 residues. Germline values: CDR1 SGHNT, CDR2 YYREEE (reference sequence). Trimming left V 4 bases short and J 1 base short, with 14 bases between. The CDR3 DNA follows: TGTGCCAGCAGCGGGGGCGGAAAGAAGAACACTGAAGCTTTCTTT. This sequence encodes CASSGGGKKNTEAFF.